There are many counts of the clone carrying this T cell receptor (beta chain). This sample was taken from a study of blood T cells in healthy people across ages. Germline V CDR1 and CDR2: SGHDN, FVKESK. This CDR3 contains 15 residues. The V end was cut by 3 bases, the J end by 8 bases, with 19 bases between. The authors ran a second PCR of about 6 to 11 cycles using a sample-barcoded 5' primer and a J-beta primer mix. TCRdb passed the 5' RACE reads through MiXCR, listing each CDR3 protein once. Here the sample spans 980,000 or so distinct CDR3 sequences, around 48% being singletons. The sequencing input was blood. J is TRBJ1-2 and V is TRBV14; D is possibly TRBD1 (6 bases). The clonotype originates from a man aged 25 to 45 in good health. DNA of the CDR3: TGTGCCAGCAGCCAGTCCCGCCGGGGGGCGGAGGGCTACACCTTC. Its translation is CASSQSRRGAEGYTF.